These T cell receptor beta chains were read from a single sample in a study of CD8+ T cells in alopecia areata. The assay was immunoSEQ multiplex PCR, and TCRdb's table has in-frame clones only and misses some. The sample records about 200,000 clones, about 56% being singletons. Material for sequencing was CD8+ T cells sorted from blood. The receptors here all came from a human donor in good health. Both conserved end residues are part of each CDR3. The D gene is left open where the match is weak. Some rows have no size entry. The others give once, few or many, or a class for an expanded clone.

CDR3 DNA: TGCGCCAGCAGCCAAGCCGCCGGGCAGGGGAATGGCTACACCTTC; CDR3 protein: CASSQAAGQGNGYTF; J gene: TRBJ1-2; clone size: -; D gene: -; V gene: TRBV4-1
CDR3 DNA: TGTGCCAGCAGCGGGGCCTCGCAGACCCAGTACTTC; CDR3 protein: CASSGASQTQYF; J gene: TRBJ2-5; clone size: -; D gene: -; V gene: TRBV5-6
CDR3 DNA: TGTGCCAGCAGCTTAGAACGGGCCTCTGGGGCCAACGTCCTGACTTTC; CDR3 protein: CASSLERASGANVLTF; J gene: TRBJ2-6; clone size: -; D gene: -; V gene: TRBV13
CDR3 DNA: TGTGCCACCAGCAGGCCGACGGTGAACACTGAAGCTTTCTTT; CDR3 protein: CATSRPTVNTEAFF; J gene: TRBJ1-1; clone size: -; D gene: -; V gene: TRBV15
CDR3 DNA: TGTGCCAGCAACCCATCCGGGGGGCGGACCGGGGAGCTGTTTTTT; CDR3 protein: CASNPSGGRTGELFF; J gene: TRBJ2-2; clone size: -; D gene: -; V gene: TRBV2
CDR3 DNA: TGCGCCAGCAGAGAGAGGGGGCGTCAGCCCCAGCATTTT; CDR3 protein: CASRERGRQPQHF; J gene: TRBJ1-5; clone size: -; D gene: TRBD1; V gene: TRBV10-2
CDR3 DNA: TGTGCCAGCAGCACCTCGGGGCGGAGGGATTCACCCCTCCACTTT; CDR3 protein: CASSTSGRRDSPLHF; J gene: TRBJ1-6; clone size: few; D gene: -; V gene: TRBV5-5
CDR3 DNA: TGCGCCAGCAGCCAGGACCAAAAAGGCAATCAGCCCCAGCATTTT; CDR3 protein: CASSQDQKGNQPQHF; J gene: TRBJ1-5; clone size: -; D gene: -; V gene: TRBV4-1
CDR3 DNA: TGTGCCAGCAGCAAAGTCGAGACAGGGGCCACTGAAGCTTTCTTT; CDR3 protein: CASSKVETGATEAFF; J gene: TRBJ1-1; clone size: -; D gene: -; V gene: TRBV21-1
CDR3 DNA: TGTGCCAGCAGGGAGGGGAATGAAAAACTGTTTTTT; CDR3 protein: CASREGNEKLFF; J gene: TRBJ1-4; clone size: -; D gene: -; V gene: TRBV6-6
CDR3 DNA: TGCGCCAGCAGCCAAGATTTCGGGGTAGGGGGGAATGAGCAGTTCTTC; CDR3 protein: CASSQDFGVGGNEQFF; J gene: TRBJ2-1; clone size: -; D gene: -; V gene: TRBV4-1
CDR3 DNA: TGTGCCACCAGCAGAGGGACAGAACTCTACGAGCAGTACTTC; CDR3 protein: CATSRGTELYEQYF; J gene: TRBJ2-7; clone size: -; D gene: -; V gene: TRBV15
CDR3 DNA: TGTGCCAGCCAGAGGACTAGCGGGGTTCAAGAGACCCAGTACTTC; CDR3 protein: CASQRTSGVQETQYF; J gene: TRBJ2-5; clone size: few; D gene: TRBD2; V gene: TRBV7-9
CDR3 DNA: TGTGCCAGCAGTGGAGTAGCGCCTAGCACAGATACGCAGTATTTT; CDR3 protein: CASSGVAPSTDTQYF; J gene: TRBJ2-3; clone size: -; D gene: -; V gene: TRBV2
CDR3 DNA: TGCAGCGTCCCGTCGGGCTATGGCTACACCTTC; CDR3 protein: CSVPSGYGYTF; J gene: TRBJ1-2; clone size: -; D gene: -; V gene: TRBV29-1
CDR3 DNA: TGTGCCAGCAGTTATGGGGTCTCCTACGAGCAGTACTTC; CDR3 protein: CASSYGVSYEQYF; J gene: TRBJ2-7; clone size: -; D gene: -; V gene: TRBV6-1
CDR3 DNA: TGTGCCAGCAGCTTACTAGGGGGCTATGGCTACACCTTC; CDR3 protein: CASSLLGGYGYTF; J gene: TRBJ1-2; clone size: few; D gene: -; V gene: TRBV27
CDR3 DNA: TGTGCCAGCACCTCAAGGGACTCAAGCTCCTACAATGAGCAGTTCTTC; CDR3 protein: CASTSRDSSSYNEQFF; J gene: TRBJ2-1; clone size: -; D gene: -; V gene: TRBV13
CDR3 DNA: TGTGCCAGCAGTTCGCTGACAGGGAGCTACACCTTC; CDR3 protein: CASSSLTGSYTF; J gene: TRBJ1-2; clone size: -; D gene: TRBD1; V gene: TRBV7-9
CDR3 DNA: TGTGCCAGCAGTTTATATGGGGAGGCCTACGAGCAGTACTTC; CDR3 protein: CASSLYGEAYEQYF; J gene: TRBJ2-7; clone size: few; D gene: -; V gene: TRBV27
CDR3 DNA: TGTGCCAGCAGCCCCTCCCCCGGGGGTCCGAACACCGGGGAGCTGTTTTTT; CDR3 protein: CASSPSPGGPNTGELFF; J gene: TRBJ2-2; clone size: few; D gene: -; V gene: TRBV9
CDR3 DNA: TGTGCCAGCAGCTCCTTCGCGGGACAGGGAGCCGAGCAGTACTTC; CDR3 protein: CASSSFAGQGAEQYF; J gene: TRBJ2-7; clone size: -; D gene: TRBD1; V gene: TRBV7-9
CDR3 DNA: TGCGCCAGCAGCCAAGATGGAGGCGTGACTGAAGCTTTCTTT; CDR3 protein: CASSQDGGVTEAFF; J gene: TRBJ1-1; clone size: -; D gene: -; V gene: TRBV4-1
CDR3 DNA: TGTGCCAGCAGGTCGACACCTGTAAGTAATCAGCCCCAGCATTTT; CDR3 protein: CASRSTPVSNQPQHF; J gene: TRBJ1-5; clone size: -; D gene: -; V gene: TRBV27
CDR3 DNA: TGTGCCATCAGTGAGCCGGGCGGGACAGGGCCGTACGAGCAGTACTTC; CDR3 protein: CAISEPGGTGPYEQYF; J gene: TRBJ2-7; clone size: once; D gene: TRBD1; V gene: TRBV10-3
CDR3 DNA: TGCAGCGCTGTGACTAGAACGTACAATGAGCAGTTCTTC; CDR3 protein: CSAVTRTYNEQFF; J gene: TRBJ2-1; clone size: few; D gene: -; V gene: TRBV29-1
CDR3 DNA: TGTGCCAGCTATAGCTTCTTCGGAAGGGCCCACGAGCAGTACTTC; CDR3 protein: CASYSFFGRAHEQYF; J gene: TRBJ2-7; clone size: -; D gene: -; V gene: TRBV6-5
CDR3 DNA: TGTGCCAGCAGCTTGGCCAGCTACACCCGCTACTACAATGAGCAGTTCTTC; CDR3 protein: CASSLASYTRYYNEQFF; J gene: TRBJ2-1; clone size: -; D gene: -; V gene: TRBV11-2
CDR3 DNA: TGCAGCGTTCGGTGGCAGGGTGGCACTGAAGCTTTCTTT; CDR3 protein: CSVRWQGGTEAFF; J gene: TRBJ1-1; clone size: -; D gene: -; V gene: TRBV29-1
CDR3 DNA: TGTGCCAGCAGCCCTTCGGGCGGGGGGGCAGTGAATGAGCAGTTCTTC; CDR3 protein: CASSPSGGGAVNEQFF; J gene: TRBJ2-1; clone size: few; D gene: TRBD2; V gene: TRBV7-3
CDR3 DNA: TGCGCCAGCAGCCAGGGATCACACAGGGTGGAAGAGACCCAGTACTTC; CDR3 protein: CASSQGSHRVEETQYF; J gene: TRBJ2-5; clone size: -; D gene: -; V gene: TRBV7-2
CDR3 DNA: TGTGCCAGCAGCTCGGGACAGGGGACCGGGGAGCTGTTTTTT; CDR3 protein: CASSSGQGTGELFF; J gene: TRBJ2-2; clone size: few; D gene: TRBD1; V gene: TRBV7-3
CDR3 DNA: TGTGCCAGCAGCTTGTTAACAGCCTGGGAGGGCTACACCTTC; CDR3 protein: CASSLLTAWEGYTF; J gene: TRBJ1-2; clone size: -; D gene: -; V gene: TRBV5-6
CDR3 DNA: TGCGCCAGCAGCCCCAGACAGGGTGACAGCAATCAGCCCCAGCATTTT; CDR3 protein: CASSPRQGDSNQPQHF; J gene: TRBJ1-5; clone size: -; D gene: TRBD1; V gene: TRBV4-1
CDR3 DNA: TGTGCCAGCAATTATGGGCTAGGGGAAGAGACCCAGTACTTC; CDR3 protein: CASNYGLGEETQYF; J gene: TRBJ2-5; clone size: once; D gene: -; V gene: TRBV2
CDR3 DNA: TGTGCCAGCAGTTACGCCACTAACTATGGCTACACCTTC; CDR3 protein: CASSYATNYGYTF; J gene: TRBJ1-2; clone size: -; D gene: -; V gene: TRBV6-5
CDR3 DNA: TGCGCCAGCAGCCCGTCCGGGACTAGGGGCAATGAGCAGTTCTTC; CDR3 protein: CASSPSGTRGNEQFF; J gene: TRBJ2-1; clone size: -; D gene: TRBD2; V gene: TRBV4-1
CDR3 DNA: TGTGCCAGCAGTTACGGGGTAGTTGAGACCCAGTACTTC; CDR3 protein: CASSYGVVETQYF; J gene: TRBJ2-5; clone size: -; D gene: -; V gene: TRBV6-5
CDR3 DNA: TGTGCCGAGCAGCTTTCTAGCACAGATACGCAGTATTTT; CDR3 protein: CAEQLSSTDTQYF; J gene: TRBJ2-3; clone size: -; D gene: -; V gene: TRBV5-4
CDR3 DNA: TGTGCCAGCAGTTACGGGCTAGCGGGCTACAATGAGCAGTTCTTC; CDR3 protein: CASSYGLAGYNEQFF; J gene: TRBJ2-1; clone size: -; D gene: TRBD2; V gene: TRBV6-5
CDR3 DNA: TGCAGCGTTGAGACCGAAGGAAGAAACACCATATATTTT; CDR3 protein: CSVETEGRNTIYF; J gene: TRBJ1-3; clone size: -; D gene: -; V gene: TRBV29-1
CDR3 DNA: TGTGCCAGCAGTTTGGGGCGGACTTCTACCTACGAGCAGTACTTC; CDR3 protein: CASSLGRTSTYEQYF; J gene: TRBJ2-7; clone size: -; D gene: -; V gene: TRBV27
CDR3 DNA: TGCGCCAGCAGCCAAGTTGAAAGGGGATGGGCTATGAACACTGAAGCTTTCTTT; CDR3 protein: CASSQVERGWAMNTEAFF; J gene: TRBJ1-1; clone size: -; D gene: -; V gene: TRBV4-1
CDR3 DNA: TGTGCCAGCAGCCCGGACACAAGAACAACTGAAGCTTTCTTT; CDR3 protein: CASSPDTRTTEAFF; J gene: TRBJ1-1; clone size: -; D gene: -; V gene: TRBV5-6
CDR3 DNA: TGTGCCAGCAGTTACTCGACTAGACAAGAGACCCAGTACTTC; CDR3 protein: CASSYSTRQETQYF; J gene: TRBJ2-5; clone size: -; D gene: -; V gene: TRBV6-5
CDR3 DNA: TGCAGCGTTGAATTAAGCGGGGGGTACAATGAGCAGTTCTTC; CDR3 protein: CSVELSGGYNEQFF; J gene: TRBJ2-1; clone size: -; D gene: TRBD2; V gene: TRBV29-1
CDR3 DNA: TGTGCCAGCAGAGTGACAGGGGGGAATCAGCCCCAGCATTTT; CDR3 protein: CASRVTGGNQPQHF; J gene: TRBJ1-5; clone size: -; D gene: TRBD1; V gene: TRBV6-6
CDR3 DNA: TGTGCCAGCTGCTGGGGGCTTACGGACACTGAAGCTTTCTTT; CDR3 protein: CASCWGLTDTEAFF; J gene: TRBJ1-1; clone size: -; D gene: -; V gene: TRBV2